These T cell receptor beta chains were read from a single sample in a study of blood T cell repertoires in COVID-19. TCRdb's table, derived via immunoSEQ multiplex PCR, lists solely in-frame clones and lacks some. Of roughly 170,000 clones listed, about 85% are singletons. Sample: peripheral blood. Every receptor here comes from a woman in her forties or fifties with COVID-19, enrolled during active disease. Each CDR3 is given with its conserved first and last residue. The D gene is left open where the match is weak. A clone size is listed for some rows: how often the clone was seen (once, few, many), or a class if it is expanded.

J: TRBJ2-5; size: NA; D: TRBD1; V: TRBV2; CDR3: CASSGTGRETQYF; DNA: TGTGCCAGCAGTGGGACAGGGCGGGAGACCCAGTACTTC
J: TRBJ1-1; size: NA; D: NA; V: TRBV7-8; CDR3: CASSSSLNTEAFF; DNA: TGTGCCAGCAGCTCCAGTCTGAACACTGAAGCTTTCTTT
J: TRBJ2-3; size: NA; D: NA; V: TRBV3-1/TRBV3-2; CDR3: CASSQDRGPTDTQYF; DNA: TGTGCCAGCAGCCAAGATAGAGGGCCCACAGATACGCAGTATTTT
J: TRBJ1-1; size: NA; D: NA; V: TRBV12-3/TRBV12-4; CDR3: CASSFTGLGEAFF; DNA: TGTGCCAGCAGTTTCACAGGGTTAGGTGAAGCTTTCTTT
J: TRBJ2-3; size: NA; D: TRBD1; V: TRBV14; CDR3: CASSQQQGIADTQYF; DNA: TGTGCCAGCAGCCAGCAACAGGGGATCGCAGATACGCAGTATTTT
J: TRBJ1-4; size: NA; D: TRBD1; V: TRBV7-9; CDR3: CASSFRQGSEKLFF; DNA: TGTGCCAGCAGCTTCCGACAGGGCTCCGAAAAACTGTTTTTT
J: TRBJ1-2; size: few; D: NA; V: TRBV6-5; CDR3: CASSPAGVNYGYTF; DNA: TGTGCCAGCAGTCCAGCAGGGGTTAACTATGGCTACACCTTC
J: TRBJ1-1; size: few; D: NA; V: TRBV5-4; CDR3: CASSPWGPGNTEAFF; DNA: TGTGCCAGCAGCCCCTGGGGGCCGGGGAACACTGAAGCTTTCTTT
J: TRBJ2-1; size: once; D: TRBD2; V: TRBV7-7; CDR3: CASSLLAGGDEQFF; DNA: TGTGCTAGCAGCTTATTAGCGGGGGGGGATGAGCAGTTCTTC
J: TRBJ2-2; size: NA; D: NA; V: TRBV7-3; CDR3: CASGSVWGLNTGELFF; DNA: TGTGCCAGCGGATCGGTGTGGGGCCTGAACACCGGGGAGCTGTTTTTT
J: TRBJ2-5; size: NA; D: TRBD2; V: TRBV7-3; CDR3: CASSRTSGGPQETQYF; DNA: TGTGCCAGCAGCCGAACTAGCGGGGGCCCTCAAGAGACCCAGTACTTC
J: TRBJ2-7; size: few; D: TRBD1; V: TRBV27; CDR3: CASSLGTAYEQYF; DNA: TGTGCCAGCAGCTTAGGGACAGCCTACGAGCAGTACTTC
J: TRBJ2-1; size: NA; D: TRBD2; V: TRBV7-9; CDR3: CASSLVRSSGGRYEQFF; DNA: TGTGCCAGCAGCTTAGTTAGGTCTAGCGGGGGGAGGTATGAGCAGTTCTTC
J: TRBJ2-1; size: NA; D: TRBD1; V: TRBV28; CDR3: CASGVWGQKYNEQFF; DNA: TGTGCCAGCGGGGTCTGGGGACAGAAATACAATGAGCAGTTCTTC
J: TRBJ1-3; size: NA; D: TRBD1; V: TRBV4-1; CDR3: CASSPAGTGVGNTIYF; DNA: TGCGCCAGCAGCCCAGCTGGGACAGGGGTTGGAAACACCATATATTTT
J: TRBJ2-3; size: NA; D: NA; V: TRBV6-2/TRBV6-3; CDR3: CASSSPDGGRSDTQYF; DNA: TGTGCCAGCAGTTCCCCGGACGGGGGAAGATCAGATACGCAGTATTTT
J: TRBJ1-2; size: once; D: TRBD1; V: TRBV7-2; CDR3: CASSLEPNRGGNYGYTF; DNA: TGTGCCAGCAGCTTAGAGCCCAACAGGGGAGGTAACTATGGCTACACCTTC